The 22 T cell receptor beta chains listed next were all sequenced from one sample in a study of blood T cell repertoires in COVID-19. The protocol was immunoSEQ multiplex PCR, while the TCRdb copy is restricted to in-frame clones and leaves out a portion. The sample consists of 130,000 or so clones, 84% of them appearing once. The specimen was peripheral blood. These receptor sequences come from an older woman with acute or convalescent COVID-19.

The chain links TRBV27 to TRBJ1-5, with 9 positions matching TRBD1. CDR3 size: 17 residues. The V gene's germline CDR1 is MNHEY and CDR2 SMNVEV (reference sequence). Germline trimming cut 5 bases from V and 0 bases from J; bases unmatched to any gene: 8. DNA for the CDR3: TGTGCCAGCAGTCCTGGACAGGGGCCTTTTAGCAATCAGCCCCAGCATTTT. This translates into CASSPGQGPFSNQPQHF.

The chain uses TRBV7-9 and TRBJ1-1; D uncertain. Germline assignment: CDR1 SEHNR and CDR2 FQNEAQ (reference sequence). V gave up 6 bases and J gave up 6 bases, with 14 bases separating them. The length of the CDR3 is 13 residues. DNA for the CDR3: TGTGCCAGCAGACCCGACCGACTGCCTGAAGCTTTCTTT. This codes for CASRPDRLPEAFF. Together with reference TRBV7-9 and TRBJ1-1, the CDR3 gives the full variable domain: DTGVSQNPRHKITKRGQNVTFRCDPISEHNRLYWYRQTLGQGPEFLTYFQNEAQLEKSRLLSDRFSAERPKGSFSTLEIQRTEQGDSAMYLCASRPDRLPEAFFGQGTRLTVV.

The J gene is TRBJ1-1, the V gene TRBV7-3; D remains ambiguous. Looked up from germline, CDR1 is SGHTA and CDR2 is FQGTGA. V dropped 1 base and J dropped 3 bases, with 9 bases sitting between them. The CDR3 is 14 residues long. CDR3 DNA sequence: TGTGCCAGCAGCTTAAGAAGCGAGGACACTGAAGCTTTCTTT. This gives the protein CASSLRSEDTEAFF.

This rearrangement joins TRBV29-1 to TRBJ2-1, with D uncertain. With 5 bases removed from V and 7 bases from J, the gap between germline ends came to 9 bases. The CDR3 loop spans 11 amino acids. CDR1 and CDR2 (germline): SQVTM, ANQGSEA. This CDR3 reads CSVTSLNEQFF. CDR3 nucleotide sequence: TGCAGCGTTACGTCCCTAAATGAGCAGTTCTTC.

The chain has TRBV7-8 and TRBJ1-1; D perhaps matches TRBD1 (5 bases). The V and J ends lost 7 bases and 7 bases respectively, with 13 bases between them. Per germline, CDR1 SGHVS and CDR2 FQNEAQ. This CDR3 has 12 amino acids. CDR3 in DNA: TGTGCCAGCACCCAGGCTACAGGTGAAGCTTTCTTT. Its protein product is CASTQATGEAFF. Using reference TRBV7-8 and TRBJ1-1 for the parts outside the CDR3, the full variable domain is GAGVSQSPRYKVAKRGQDVALRCDPISGHVSLFWYQQALGQGPEFLTYFQNEAQLDKSGLPSDRFFAERPEGSVSTLKIQRTQQEDSAVYLCASTQATGEAFFGQGTRLTVV.

V usage is TRBV30 and J usage is TRBJ2-7; D perhaps matches TRBD1 (6 bases). Deletions cut 2 bases from V and 6 bases from J, with 14 bases between. The length of the CDR3 is 13 residues. Germline values: CDR1 GTSNPN, CDR2 SVGIG (reference sequence). In DNA form, the CDR3 reads TGTGCCTGGAGTTGGGCAGGGGAACCCGAGCAGTACTTC. Its translation is CAWSWAGEPEQYF.

V usage is TRBV4-1 and J usage is TRBJ1-6; D ambiguous. Germline V gene data show CDR1 as MGHRA and CDR2 as YSYEKL. The CDR3 loop spans 15 amino acids. The germline V and J ends were trimmed by 0 bases and 9 bases, with 12 bases remaining between them. The CDR3 protein is CASSQDKEVSSPLHF. The CDR3 DNA is TGCGCCAGCAGCCAAGATAAGGAGGTCAGTTCACCCCTCCACTTT.

The chain recombines TRBV19 with TRBJ2-3, with 7 bases matching TRBD1. V lost 8 bases to trimming and J lost 2 bases; unmatched junction nucleotides: 4. Germline V lookup: CDR1 LNHDA, CDR2 SQIVND (reference sequence). The CDR3 covers 13 residues. The CDR3 sequence: CASWDRSTDTQYF. DNA of the CDR3: TGTGCCAGTTGGGACAGATCCACAGATACGCAGTATTTT.

The gene calls are TRBV12-3 or TRBV12-4 and TRBJ1-1; no clear D. The V and J ends lost 2 bases and 7 bases respectively, with 5 bases between them. CDR3 size: 11 residues. The CDR3 nucleotides are TGTGCCAGCAGTTTATCCCTTGAAGCTTTCTTT. Its translation: CASSLSLEAFF.

V gene TRBV19 combines with J gene TRBJ1-2, with 7 bases identical to TRBD1. Germline loops: CDR1 LNHDA, CDR2 SQIVND (reference sequence). This CDR3 is built from 14 residues. V lost 7 bases and J lost 5; bases outside the gene matches: 10. The CDR3 DNA sequence: TGTGCCAGTACTCAATATGGGACAGTATATGGCTACACCTTC. This codes for CASTQYGTVYGYTF.

V is TRBV10-3 and J is TRBJ1-2, with TRBD1 matching over 8 bases. The CDR3 extends over 13 amino acids. The junction had 5 bases not matched to a gene; V was cut back by 3 bases and J by 8 bases. Germline lookup yields CDR1 ENHRY and CDR2 SYGVKD. CDR3 loop: CAISEQGEGGYTF. CDR3 bases: TGTGCCATCAGTGAACAGGGGGAAGGGGGCTACACCTTC.

This clone has just one count. The chain joins TRBV24-1 to TRBJ2-3, with D possibly being TRBD2 (6 bases). The germline V gene has CDR1 KGHDR and CDR2 SFDVKD. Trimming pared 5 bases from V and 4 bases from J, leaving 12 bases between. The CDR3 covers 14 residues. CDR3 amino acids: CATSGGVGADTQYF. The CDR3, as DNA: TGTGCCACCAGTGGGGGGGTGGGCGCAGATACGCAGTATTTT.

This sequence joins TRBV11-2 and TRBJ1-2; no clear D gene. There are 16 residues in the CDR3. V was pared by 6 bases and J by 3 bases, with 20 bases between. The germline gives CDR1 SGHAT, CDR2 FQNNGV. The CDR3: CASSLDLRAGDYGYTF. The CDR3 region has the DNA TGTGCCAGCAGTCTAGATCTGAGGGCTGGAGACTATGGCTACACCTTC.

This sequence joins TRBV27 and TRBJ2-1, with D unclear. The CDR3 loop spans 14 amino acids. V gave up 2 bases and J gave up 0 bases, with 5 bases separating them. Germline V gene data show CDR1 as MNHEY and CDR2 as SMNVEV (reference sequence). As DNA, the CDR3 is TGTGCCAGCAGTTTACGCAGCTCCTACAATGAGCAGTTCTTC. This codes for CASSLRSSYNEQFF.

The chain recombines TRBV3-1 (or the pseudogene TRBV3-2) with TRBJ2-5; possible D gene TRBD2, 6 bases. In germline, CDR1 is LGHDT, CDR2 YNNKEL (reference sequence). The CDR3 has 20 residues. The V and J ends lost 1 base and 2 bases respectively, with 26 bases between them. The CDR3 loop is CASSQGQVMAGFGLQETQYF. The CDR3 DNA reads as TGTGCCAGCAGCCAAGGCCAGGTTATGGCGGGATTCGGCCTACAAGAGACCCAGTACTTC.

This rearrangement joins TRBV28 to TRBJ2-2; a weak D match, TRBD1 (5 bases). Per germline, CDR1 MDHEN and CDR2 SYDVKM. V was shortened by 5 bases and J by 4 bases, with 11 bases between the two germline ends. This CDR3 has 14 residues. The CDR3 sequence: CASSPNRFTGELFF. CDR3 DNA: TGTGCCAGCAGTCCTAACAGGTTCACCGGGGAGCTGTTTTTT. Using reference TRBV28 and TRBJ2-2 for the parts outside the CDR3, the full variable domain is DVKVTQSSRYLVKRTGEKVFLECVQDMDHENMFWYRQDPGLGLRLIYFSYDVKMKEKGDIPEGYSVSREKKERFSLILESASTNQTSMYLCASSPNRFTGELFFGEGSRLTVL.

The chain has TRBV12-2 and TRBJ2-7; the tabulated D call, TRBD1, remains unverified against the DNA. TRBV12-2 is described as a pseudogene. The CDR3 is made up of 19 amino acids. CDR3 sequence: CASRLVEDRGVPSSYEQYV. For the CDR3, the DNA is TGTGCAAGTCGCTTAGTAGAGGACAGGGGTGTTCCGAGCTCCTACGAGCAGTACGTC.

In its sample, this clone was seen a few times. The chain joins TRBV27 to TRBJ2-6; weak D call: TRBD1 (6 bases). The V and J ends lost 6 bases and 1 base respectively, with 7 bases between them. Germline CDR1 reads MNHEY; CDR2 reads SMNVEV (reference sequence). CDR3 length equals 14 residues. Here the CDR3 DNA reads TGTGCCAGCAGGGACAGATCTGGGGCCAACGTCCTGACTTTC. Translation gives CASRDRSGANVLTF.

The V gene is TRBV10-2, the J gene TRBJ2-7, with D possibly TRBD2 on 6 matching bases. Deletions cut 3 bases from V and 2 bases from J, with 14 bases between. CDR1 and CDR2 (germline): WSHSY, SAAADI. There are 15 residues in the CDR3. Here the CDR3 reads CASSDPGGSPYEQYF. For the CDR3, the DNA is TGCGCCAGCAGTGACCCTGGGGGGTCCCCCTACGAGCAGTACTTC.

The chain recombines TRBV4-2 with TRBJ1-4; 11 nucleotides match TRBD1. Germline V CDR1 and CDR2: LGHNA, YNFKEQ. There are 19 residues in the CDR3. V shed 2 bases, J shed 6 bases, and the junction held 14 bases outside the gene matches. In nucleotides, the CDR3 is TGTGCCAGCAGCCAAACCGGGACAGGGGGAGTGGGCGAGGATGAAAAACTGTTTTTT. As protein: CASSQTGTGGVGEDEKLFF.

The chain carries TRBV7-9 and TRBJ2-1; a possible D gene is TRBD1 (5 bases). The ends were cut back, 5 bases at V and 7 bases at J, with 12 bases in the middle. This CDR3 has 13 residues. The germline CDR1 and CDR2 sequences are SEHNR and FQNEAQ (reference sequence). The CDR3 reads CASSTRSGNEQFF. The CDR3 nucleotides are TGTGCCAGCAGCACCCGTTCAGGGAATGAGCAGTTCTTC. The full variable domain, with the rest looked up from reference TRBV7-9 and TRBJ2-1, is DTGVSQNPRHKITKRGQNVTFRCDPISEHNRLYWYRQTLGQGPEFLTYFQNEAQLEKSRLLSDRFSAERPKGSFSTLEIQRTEQGDSAMYLCASSTRSGNEQFFGPGTRLTVL.

This chain joins TRBV5-6 and TRBJ1-5, with D possibly TRBD1 on 6 matching bases. CDR3 length: 16 amino acids. V gave up 1 base and J gave up 4 bases, with 15 bases separating them. Looked up from germline, CDR1 is SGHDT and CDR2 is YYEEEE. The CDR3 spells CASSLRGGIGNQPQHF. As DNA, the CDR3 is TGTGCCAGCAGCTTGAGGGGGGGGATAGGGAATCAGCCCCAGCATTTT. Together with reference TRBV5-6 and TRBJ1-5, the CDR3 gives the full variable domain: DAGVTQSPTHLIKTRGQQVTLRCSPKSGHDTVSWYQQALGQGPQFIFQYYEEEERQRGNFPDRFSGHQFPNYSSELNVNALLLGDSALYLCASSLRGGIGNQPQHFGDGTRLSIL.